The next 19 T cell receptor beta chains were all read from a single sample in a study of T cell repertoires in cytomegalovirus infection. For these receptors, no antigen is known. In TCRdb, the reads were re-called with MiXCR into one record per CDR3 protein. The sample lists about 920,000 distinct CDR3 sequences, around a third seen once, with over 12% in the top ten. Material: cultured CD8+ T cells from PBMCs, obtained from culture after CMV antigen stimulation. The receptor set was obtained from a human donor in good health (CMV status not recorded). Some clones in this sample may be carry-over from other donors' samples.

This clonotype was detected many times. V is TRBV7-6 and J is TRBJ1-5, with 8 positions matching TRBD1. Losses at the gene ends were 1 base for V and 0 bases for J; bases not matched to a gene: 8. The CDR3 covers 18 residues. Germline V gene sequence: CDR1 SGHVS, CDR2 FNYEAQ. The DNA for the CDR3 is TGTGCCAGCAGCTTAGTTGGGACAGGTGGACGTAGCAATCAGCCCCAGCATTTT. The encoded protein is CASSLVGTGGRSNQPQHF.

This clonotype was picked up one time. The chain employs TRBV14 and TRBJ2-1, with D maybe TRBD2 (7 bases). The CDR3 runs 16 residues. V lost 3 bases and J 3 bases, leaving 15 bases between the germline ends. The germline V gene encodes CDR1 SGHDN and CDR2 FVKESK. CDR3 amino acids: CASSHLGGQYYNEQFF. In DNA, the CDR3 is TGTGCCAGCAGCCACTTGGGGGGGCAGTACTACAATGAGCAGTTCTTC.

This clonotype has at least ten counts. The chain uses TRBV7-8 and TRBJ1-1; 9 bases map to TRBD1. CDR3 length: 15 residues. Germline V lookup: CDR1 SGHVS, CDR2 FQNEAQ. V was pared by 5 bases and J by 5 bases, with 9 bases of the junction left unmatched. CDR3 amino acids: CASSPFGTGRTEAFF. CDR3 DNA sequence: TGTGCCAGCAGCCCATTCGGGACAGGGAGGACTGAAGCTTTCTTT.

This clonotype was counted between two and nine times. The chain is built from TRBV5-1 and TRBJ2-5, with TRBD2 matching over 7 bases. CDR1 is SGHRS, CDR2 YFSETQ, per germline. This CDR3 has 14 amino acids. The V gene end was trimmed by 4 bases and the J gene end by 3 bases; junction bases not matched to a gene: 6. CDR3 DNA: TGCGCCAGCAGCCGCCTAGCGGACGAAGAGACCCAGTACTTC. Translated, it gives CASSRLADEETQYF.

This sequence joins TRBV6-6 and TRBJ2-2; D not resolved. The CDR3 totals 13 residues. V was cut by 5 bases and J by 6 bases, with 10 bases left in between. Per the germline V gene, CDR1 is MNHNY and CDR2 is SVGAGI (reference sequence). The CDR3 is CASSKMDAGELFF. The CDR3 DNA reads TGTGCCAGCAGTAAGATGGATGCCGGGGAGCTGTTTTTT.

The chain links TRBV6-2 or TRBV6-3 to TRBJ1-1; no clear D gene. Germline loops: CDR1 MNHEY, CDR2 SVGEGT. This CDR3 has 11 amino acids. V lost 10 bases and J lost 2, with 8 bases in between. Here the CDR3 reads CATGRNTEAFF. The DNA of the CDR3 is TGTGCCACCGGACGTAACACTGAAGCTTTCTTT.

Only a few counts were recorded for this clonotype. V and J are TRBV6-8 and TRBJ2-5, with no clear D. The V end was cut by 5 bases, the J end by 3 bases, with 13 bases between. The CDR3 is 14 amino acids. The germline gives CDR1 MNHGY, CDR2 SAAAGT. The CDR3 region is CASSRRDEKETQYF. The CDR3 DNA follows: TGTGCCAGCAGTCGGAGAGATGAGAAAGAGACCCAGTACTTC.

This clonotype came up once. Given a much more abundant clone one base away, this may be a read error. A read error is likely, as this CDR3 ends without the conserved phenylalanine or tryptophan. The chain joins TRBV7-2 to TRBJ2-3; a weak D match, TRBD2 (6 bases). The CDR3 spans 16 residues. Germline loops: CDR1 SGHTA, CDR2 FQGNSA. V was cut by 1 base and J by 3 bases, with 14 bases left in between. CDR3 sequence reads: CASSLVVGGVTDTQYL. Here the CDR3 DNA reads TGTGCCAGCAGCTTAGTCGTCGGGGGAGTTACAGATACGCAGTATTTG.

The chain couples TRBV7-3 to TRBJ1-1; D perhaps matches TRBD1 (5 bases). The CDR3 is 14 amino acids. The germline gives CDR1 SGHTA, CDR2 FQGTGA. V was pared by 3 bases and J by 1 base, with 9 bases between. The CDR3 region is CASSLRGTNTEAFF. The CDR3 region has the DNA TGTGCCAGCAGCTTGAGAGGGACGAACACTGAAGCTTTCTTT.

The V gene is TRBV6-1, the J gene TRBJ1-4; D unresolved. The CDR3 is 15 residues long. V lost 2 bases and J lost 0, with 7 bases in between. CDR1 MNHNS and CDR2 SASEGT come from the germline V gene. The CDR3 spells CASSELAATNEKLFF. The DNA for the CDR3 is TGTGCCAGCAGTGAACTGGCTGCAACTAATGAAAAACTGTTTTTT.

The CDR3 reads CASNRVPSGDEQYF. CDR3 DNA: TGTGCCAGCAACAGAGTTCCCTCAGGGGACGAGCAGTACTTC. The V gene is TRBV12-3 or TRBV12-4, the J gene TRBJ2-7; a weak D match, TRBD1 (6 bases). The ends were cut back, 7 bases at V and 5 bases at J, with 18 bases in the middle. The CDR3 has 14 amino acids.

The CDR3 bases are TGTGCCAGCAGTTTGTCCCTGACAGGGGGCAATGAGCAGTTCTTC. Translated, it gives CASSLSLTGGNEQFF. The chain recombines TRBV12-3 or TRBV12-4 with TRBJ2-1; 9 positions agree with TRBD1. V lost 3 bases, J lost 6 bases, and 6 bases stayed unmatched. The CDR3 contains 15 residues.

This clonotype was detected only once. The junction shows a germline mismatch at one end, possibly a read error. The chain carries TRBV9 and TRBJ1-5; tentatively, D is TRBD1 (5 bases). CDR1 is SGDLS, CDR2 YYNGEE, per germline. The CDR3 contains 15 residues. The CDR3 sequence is CVSSPDSRVSQPQHF. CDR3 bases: TGTGTCAGCAGCCCAGACAGTCGGGTAAGTCAGCCCCAGCATTTT.

In DNA form, the CDR3 reads TGTGCCAGCAGCCAGACTAGCGGCTCTAGCACAGATACGCAGTATTTT. Its protein product is CASSQTSGSSTDTQYF. This rearrangement joins TRBV7-6 to TRBJ2-3; 9 bases align to TRBD2. J gave up 0 bases and V 5 bases, and 6 bases lay outside the gene matches. CDR3 length: 16 amino acids. Germline CDR1 reads SGHVS; CDR2 reads FNYEAQ.

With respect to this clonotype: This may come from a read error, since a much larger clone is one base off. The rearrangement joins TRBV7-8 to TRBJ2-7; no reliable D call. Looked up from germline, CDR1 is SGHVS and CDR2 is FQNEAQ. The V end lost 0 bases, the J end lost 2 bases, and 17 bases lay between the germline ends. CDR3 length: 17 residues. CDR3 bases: TGTGCCAGCAGCTTAGCGCCGTCAGGACCCACCACCTACGAGCAGTACTTC. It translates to CASSLAPSGPTTYEQYF.

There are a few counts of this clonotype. The CDR3 spells CAGKLGQKNTEAFF. The CDR3 DNA follows: TGTGCCGGGAAGTTGGGACAGAAGAACACTGAAGCTTTCTTT. The chain combines TRBV6-5 with TRBJ1-1; TRBD1 agrees at 7 bases. Germline V gene sequence: CDR1 MNHEY, CDR2 SVGAGI. After removal of 11 bases from V and 1 base from J, the junction contained 10 bases not matched to a gene. The CDR3 is 14 amino acids.

This CDR3 reads CASRQGGGGYTF. The CDR3 DNA reads as TGTGCCAGCAGGCAGGGAGGCGGAGGCTACACCTTC. The genes are TRBV27 and TRBJ1-2; D perhaps matches TRBD1 (5 bases). V lost 6 bases and J lost 8, with 13 bases in between. Germline loops: CDR1 MNHEY, CDR2 SMNVEV (reference sequence). There are 12 residues in the CDR3.

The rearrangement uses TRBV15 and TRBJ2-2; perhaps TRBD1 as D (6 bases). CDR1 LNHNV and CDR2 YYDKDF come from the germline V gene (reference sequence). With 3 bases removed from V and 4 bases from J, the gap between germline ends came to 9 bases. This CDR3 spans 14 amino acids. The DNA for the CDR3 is TGTGCCACCAGCAGCACAGGGTCCACCGGGGAGCTGTTTTTT. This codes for CATSSTGSTGELFF. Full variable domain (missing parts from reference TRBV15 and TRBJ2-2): DAMVIQNPRYQVTQFGKPVTLSCSQTLNHNVMYWYQQKSSQAPKLLFHYYDKDFNNEADTPDNFQSRRPNTSFCFLDIRSPGLGDTAMYLCATSSTGSTGELFFGEGSRLTVL.

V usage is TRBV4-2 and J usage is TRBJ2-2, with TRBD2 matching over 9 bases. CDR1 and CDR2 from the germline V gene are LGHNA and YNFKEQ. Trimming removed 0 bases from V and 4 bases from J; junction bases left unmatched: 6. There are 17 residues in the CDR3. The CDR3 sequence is CASSQEGGGGATGELFF. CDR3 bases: TGTGCCAGCAGCCAAGAGGGTGGCGGGGGGGCCACCGGGGAGCTGTTTTTT.